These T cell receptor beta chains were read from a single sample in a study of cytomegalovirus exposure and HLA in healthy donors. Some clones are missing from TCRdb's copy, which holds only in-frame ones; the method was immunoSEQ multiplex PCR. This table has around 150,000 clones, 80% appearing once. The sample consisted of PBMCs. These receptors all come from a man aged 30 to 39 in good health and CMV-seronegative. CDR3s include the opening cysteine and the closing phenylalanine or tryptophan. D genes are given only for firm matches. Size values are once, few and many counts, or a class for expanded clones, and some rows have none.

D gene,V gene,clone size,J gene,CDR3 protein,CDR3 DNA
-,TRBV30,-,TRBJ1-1,CAWSVTGSTEAFF,TGTGCCTGGAGTGTAACAGGCTCCACTGAAGCTTTCTTT
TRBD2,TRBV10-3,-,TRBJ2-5,CAISDPGLAGDVWQETQYF,TGTGCCATCAGTGACCCCGGACTAGCGGGAGACGTATGGCAAGAGACCCAGTACTTC
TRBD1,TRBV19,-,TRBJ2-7,CASSGQGAGRSYEQYF,TGTGCCAGTAGCGGACAGGGGGCGGGGAGGTCCTACGAGCAGTACTTC
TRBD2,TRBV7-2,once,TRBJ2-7,CASSLSTSVLYEQYF,TGTGCCAGCAGCTTAAGTACTAGCGTGCTCTACGAGCAGTACTTC
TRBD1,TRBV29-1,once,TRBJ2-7,CSVAGTGTSYEQYF,TGCAGCGTCGCCGGGACAGGGACCTCCTACGAGCAGTACTTC
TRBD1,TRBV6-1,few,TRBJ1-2,CASSELPGQNYGYTF,TGTGCCAGCAGTGAACTACCGGGACAGAACTATGGCTACACCTTC
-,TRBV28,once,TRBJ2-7,CASSSPRGNHYEQYF,TGTGCCAGCAGTTCGCCGAGGGGGAACCATTACGAGCAGTACTTC
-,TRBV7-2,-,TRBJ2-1,CASSSRPGTGGNEQFF,TGTGCCAGCAGCTCACGACCCGGGACTGGCGGCAATGAGCAGTTCTTC
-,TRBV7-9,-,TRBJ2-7,CASSLEPVSYEQYF,TGTGCCAGCAGCTTAGAACCGGTCTCCTACGAGCAGTACTTC
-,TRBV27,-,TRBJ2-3,CASSLFGLGTSVTDTQYF,TGTGCCAGCAGTTTATTTGGGTTAGGGACTTCAGTAACAGATACGCAGTATTTT
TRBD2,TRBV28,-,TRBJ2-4,CASSLAGGGSAKNIQYF,TGTGCCAGCAGTTTAGCGGGAGGGGGTAGTGCCAAAAACATTCAGTACTTC
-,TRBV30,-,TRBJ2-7,CAWSSLGRQYF,TGTGCCTGGTCCTCCCTTGGCCGGCAGTACTTC
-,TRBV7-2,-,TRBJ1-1,CASNQQGLNTEAFF,TGTGCCAGCAACCAACAGGGCCTGAACACTGAAGCTTTCTTT
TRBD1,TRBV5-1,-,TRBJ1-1,CASTETGGDNEAFF,TGCGCCAGCACCGAAACAGGGGGAGATAATGAAGCTTTCTTT
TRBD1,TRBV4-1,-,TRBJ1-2,CASSQPGQGYGYTF,TGCGCCAGCAGCCAGCCGGGACAGGGCTATGGCTACACCTTC
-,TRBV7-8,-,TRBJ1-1,CASSFIYRVKTTEAFF,TGTGCCAGCAGCTTCATCTACAGGGTGAAGACCACTGAAGCTTTCTTT
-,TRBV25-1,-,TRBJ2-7,CASSGLPPIFEQYF,TGTGCCAGCAGTGGACTACCACCTATTTTCGAGCAGTACTTC
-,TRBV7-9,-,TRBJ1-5,CASSLGAAGNQPQHF,TGTGCCAGCAGCTTAGGAGCGGCAGGAAATCAGCCCCAGCATTTT
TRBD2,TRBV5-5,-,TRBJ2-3,CASSRDPVAGGDTQYF,TGTGCCAGCAGCCGGGACCCGGTAGCGGGAGGGGATACGCAGTATTTT
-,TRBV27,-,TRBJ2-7,CASSFLSQGGSYEQYF,TGTGCCAGCAGTTTCCTGTCACAGGGCGGGTCCTACGAGCAGTACTTC
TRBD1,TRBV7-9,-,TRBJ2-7,CASTVSGTGNSYEQYF,TGTGCCAGCACCGTATCCGGGACAGGAAACTCCTACGAGCAGTACTTC
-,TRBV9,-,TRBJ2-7,CASSSPGDYEQYF,TGTGCCAGCAGCTCCCCGGGTGACTACGAGCAGTACTTC
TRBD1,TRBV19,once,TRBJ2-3,CASSATGLGADTQYF,TGTGCCAGTAGCGCGACAGGGTTGGGGGCAGATACGCAGTATTTT
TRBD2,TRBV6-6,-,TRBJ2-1,CASSYSGRAYNEQFF,TGTGCCAGCAGTTATAGCGGGAGGGCCTACAATGAGCAGTTCTTC
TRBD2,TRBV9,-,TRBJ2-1,CASSGTSGTYNEQFF,TGTGCCAGCAGCGGTACTAGCGGGACCTACAATGAGCAGTTCTTC
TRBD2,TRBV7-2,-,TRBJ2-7,CASSLRIAGAYEQYF,TGTGCCAGCAGCTTGCGGATAGCGGGAGCATACGAGCAGTACTTC
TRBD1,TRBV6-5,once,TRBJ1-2,CASSLTGDGGYTF,TGTGCCAGCAGTCTAACAGGGGACGGCGGCTACACCTTC
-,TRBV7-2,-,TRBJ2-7,CASSLRAVYEQYF,TGTGCCAGCAGCTTAAGAGCGGTCTACGAGCAGTACTTC
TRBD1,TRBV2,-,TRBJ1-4,CASKQGTGYEKLFF,TGTGCCAGCAAACAAGGGACAGGATATGAAAAACTGTTTTTT
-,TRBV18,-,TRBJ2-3,CASSLLESDTQYF,TGTGCCAGCTCACTCTTGGAGTCGGATACGCAGTATTTT
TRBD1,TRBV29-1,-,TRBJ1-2,CSVEGDRAEGSESGYTF,TGCAGCGTTGAGGGTGACAGGGCTGAAGGTAGTGAGAGTGGCTACACCTTC